The rows below give T cell receptor beta chains drawn from one sample of a study of blood T cell repertoires in COVID-19. Sequencing used immunoSEQ multiplex PCR; TCRdb keeps in-frame clones, though not all of them. The sample has more than 350,000 clones, around nine tenths seen once. Sequenced sample: PBMCs or T cells enriched from blood (not recorded which). These receptors were obtained from a woman aged 18-29 years who had been exposed to COVID-19. Each CDR3 is given with its conserved first and last residue. D genes are given only for firm matches. Part of the rows lack a size; the others show once, few, many or a class for expanded clones.

TRBJ1-1	TRBD1	TRBV5-1	NA	CASSADRTDTEAFF	TGCGCCAGCAGCGCGGACAGGACAGACACTGAAGCTTTCTTT
TRBJ2-7	TRBD2	TRBV25-1	NA	CASRSGSGGEQYF	TGTGCCAGCAGGAGCGGGAGTGGCGGCGAGCAGTACTTC
TRBJ1-3	TRBD1	TRBV6-5	NA	CASRDRATGNTIYF	TGTGCCAGCAGGGACAGGGCGACTGGAAACACCATATATTTT
TRBJ2-7	NA	TRBV28	NA	CASSPPDRGWSYEQYF	TGTGCCAGCAGCCCCCCGGATCGAGGGTGGAGCTACGAGCAGTACTTC
TRBJ2-1	NA	TRBV5-1	NA	CASSTTGTGYNEQFF	TGCGCCAGCAGCACGACCGGGACTGGCTACAATGAGCAGTTCTTC
TRBJ1-2	TRBD1	TRBV6-5	NA	CASSYNTGGRNGYTF	TGTGCCAGCAGTTATAATACAGGGGGCAGGAATGGCTACACCTTC
TRBJ2-5	TRBD2	TRBV4-2	once	CASSQERAPGGETQYF	TGTGCCAGCAGCCAAGAGCGGGCCCCCGGGGGGGAGACCCAGTACTTC
TRBJ2-1	TRBD2	TRBV27	once	CASTLGPGRGYGNEQFF	TGTGCCAGCACCCTGGGCCCCGGGCGGGGGTACGGCAATGAGCAGTTCTTC
TRBJ1-3	NA	TRBV14	NA	CASSQDSGRTGNTIYF	TGTGCCAGCAGCCAAGATTCGGGGAGGACTGGAAACACCATATATTTT
TRBJ2-2	TRBD2	TRBV7-3	few	CASSDLASGNPGGELFF	TGTGCCAGCAGCGACCTGGCTAGCGGGAACCCCGGCGGGGAGCTGTTTTTT
TRBJ2-5	TRBD2	TRBV29-1	NA	CSVDTGLAGAQYF	TGCAGCGTTGATACGGGACTAGCGGGGGCCCAGTACTTC
TRBJ2-7	TRBD1	TRBV11-2	NA	CASSLGPGTGGYEQYF	TGTGCCAGCAGCTTAGGCCCCGGGACAGGGGGCTACGAGCAGTACTTC
TRBJ2-7	NA	TRBV19	NA	CAAGQSHSYEQYF	TGTGCCGCAGGACAGTCACACTCCTACGAGCAGTACTTC
TRBJ2-7	TRBD2	TRBV18	NA	CASSPPIGRSAGDSSYEQYF	TGTGCCAGCTCACCACCGATTGGCCGCTCCGCGGGAGATAGTTCCTACGAGCAGTACTTC
TRBJ2-5	TRBD2	TRBV5-1	NA	CASSLVLGGLAGELGETQYF	TGCGCCAGCAGCTTGGTTTTAGGTGGGCTAGCGGGAGAGCTCGGTGAGACCCAGTACTTC
TRBJ2-1	TRBD2	TRBV6-5	NA	CASSYEASGVEQFF	TGTGCCAGCAGTTACGAAGCTAGCGGGGTTGAGCAGTTCTTC
TRBJ2-1	NA	TRBV2	NA	CASSVPRGSYNEQFF	TGTGCCAGCAGTGTTCCCCGGGGCTCCTACAATGAGCAGTTCTTC
TRBJ2-1	TRBD2	TRBV7-9	NA	CASSFGRESANEQFF	TGTGCCAGCAGCTTCGGGCGGGAGTCGGCCAATGAGCAGTTCTTC
TRBJ1-1	NA	TRBV7-3	NA	CASSLIRGGEAFF	TGTGCCAGCAGCTTAATTCGGGGGGGTGAAGCTTTCTTT
TRBJ1-5	NA	TRBV6-4	few	CASSADSNQPQHF	TGTGCCAGCAGTGCAGATAGCAATCAGCCCCAGCATTTT
TRBJ2-1	NA	TRBV4-3	NA	CASSQGRGGINEQFF	TGCGCCAGCAGCCAAGGGAGGGGGGGGATAAATGAGCAGTTCTTC
TRBJ2-5	TRBD2	TRBV5-1	NA	CASSYGTSGIQETQYF	TGCGCCAGCAGCTACGGGACTAGCGGGATCCAAGAGACCCAGTACTTC
TRBJ2-1	NA	TRBV5-1	NA	CASATGYNEQFF	TGCGCCAGCGCCACAGGGTACAATGAGCAGTTCTTC
TRBJ2-3	NA	TRBV19	NA	CASSIDEDFSTDTQYF	TGTGCCAGTAGTATAGATGAGGATTTCAGCACAGATACGCAGTATTTT
TRBJ2-3	TRBD2	TRBV3-1/TRBV3-2	NA	CASSQPTSGVTDTQYF	TGTGCCAGCAGCCAACCCACTAGCGGGGTCACAGATACGCAGTATTTT
TRBJ1-2	TRBD1	TRBV5-1	NA	CASSPTGGGNYGYTF	TGCGCCAGCAGCCCGACAGGGGGCGGTAACTATGGCTACACCTTC
TRBJ1-5	NA	TRBV2	NA	CASSDTGNNQPQHF	TGTGCCAGCAGTGATACAGGAAACAATCAGCCCCAGCATTTT
TRBJ2-1	TRBD2	TRBV19	NA	CASLAGVGHNEQFF	TGTGCCAGTCTAGCGGGAGTTGGGCACAATGAGCAGTTCTTC
TRBJ1-5	NA	TRBV25-1	few	CASSESGWGGQPQHF	TGTGCCAGCAGTGAATCAGGGTGGGGGGGCCAGCCCCAGCATTTT
TRBJ1-2	NA	TRBV28	few	CASRASGYGYTF	TGTGCCAGCAGGGCTTCGGGCTATGGCTACACCTTC
TRBJ2-4	TRBD1	TRBV10-1	NA	CASSEGDRDQRIQYF	TGCGCCAGCAGTGAAGGGGACAGGGATCAACGCATTCAGTACTTC
TRBJ1-1	NA	TRBV6-5	NA	CASSYRGNTEAFF	TGTGCCAGCAGTTATCGGGGGAACACTGAAGCTTTCTTT
TRBJ2-4	NA	TRBV9	NA	CASSVYLRLAKNIQYF	TGTGCCAGCAGCGTTTACTTGCGGTTAGCCAAAAACATTCAGTACTTC
TRBJ1-1	TRBD1	TRBV7-8	NA	CASSRPRDRSISEAFF	TGTGCCAGCAGCCGGCCTCGGGACAGGTCTATCTCTGAAGCTTTCTTT
TRBJ1-6	NA	TRBV27	once	CASAVGVSYNSPLHF	TGTGCCAGCGCCGTCGGGGTCTCCTATAATTCACCCCTCCACTTT
TRBJ1-5	TRBD1	TRBV28	few	CASSLRGQGGSQPQHF	TGTGCCAGCAGTCTACGGGGACAGGGGGGAAGTCAGCCCCAGCATTTT